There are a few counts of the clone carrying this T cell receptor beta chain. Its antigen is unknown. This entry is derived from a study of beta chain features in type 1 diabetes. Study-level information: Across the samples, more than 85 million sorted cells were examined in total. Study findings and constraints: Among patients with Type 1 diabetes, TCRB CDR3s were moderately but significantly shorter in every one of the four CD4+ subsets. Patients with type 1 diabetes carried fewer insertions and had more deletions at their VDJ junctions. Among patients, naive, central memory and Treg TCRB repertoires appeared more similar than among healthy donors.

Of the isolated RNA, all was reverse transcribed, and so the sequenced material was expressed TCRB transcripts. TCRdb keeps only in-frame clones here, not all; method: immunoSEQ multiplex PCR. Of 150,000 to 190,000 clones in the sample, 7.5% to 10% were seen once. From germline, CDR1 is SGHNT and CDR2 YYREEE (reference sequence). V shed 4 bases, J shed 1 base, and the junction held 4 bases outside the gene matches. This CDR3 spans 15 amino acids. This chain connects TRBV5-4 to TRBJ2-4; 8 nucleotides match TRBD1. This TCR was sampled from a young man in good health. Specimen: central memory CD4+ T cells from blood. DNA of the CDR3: TGTGCCAGCAGCACTCGACAGGGGGCCAAAAACATTCAGTACTTC. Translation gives CASSTRQGAKNIQYF. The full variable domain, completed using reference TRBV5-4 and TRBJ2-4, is ETGVTQSPTHLIKTRGQQVTLRCSSQSGHNTVSWYQQALGQGPQFIFQYYREEENGRGNFPPRFSGLQFPNYSSELNVNALELDDSALYLCASSTRQGAKNIQYFGAGTRLSVL.